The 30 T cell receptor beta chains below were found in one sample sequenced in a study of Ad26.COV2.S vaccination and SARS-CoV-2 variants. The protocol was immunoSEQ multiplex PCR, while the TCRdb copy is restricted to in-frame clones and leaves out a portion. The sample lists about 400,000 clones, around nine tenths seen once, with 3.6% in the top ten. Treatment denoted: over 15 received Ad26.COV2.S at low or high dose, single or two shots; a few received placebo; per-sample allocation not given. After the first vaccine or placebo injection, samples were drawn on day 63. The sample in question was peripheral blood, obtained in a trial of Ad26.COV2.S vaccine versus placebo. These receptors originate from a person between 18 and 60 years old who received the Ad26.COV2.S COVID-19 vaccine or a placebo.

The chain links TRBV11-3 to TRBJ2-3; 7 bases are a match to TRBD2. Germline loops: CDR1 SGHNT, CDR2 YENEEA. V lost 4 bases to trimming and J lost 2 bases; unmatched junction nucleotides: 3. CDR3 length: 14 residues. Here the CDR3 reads CASSSGLYTDTQYF. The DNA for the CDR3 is TGTGCCAGCAGCTCGGGACTATACACAGATACGCAGTATTTT.

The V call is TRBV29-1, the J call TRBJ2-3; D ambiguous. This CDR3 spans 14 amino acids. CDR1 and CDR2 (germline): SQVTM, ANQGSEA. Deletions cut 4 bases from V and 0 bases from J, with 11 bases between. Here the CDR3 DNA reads TGCAGCGTTGTAGCACGGTCCAGCACAGATACGCAGTATTTT. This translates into CSVVARSSTDTQYF.

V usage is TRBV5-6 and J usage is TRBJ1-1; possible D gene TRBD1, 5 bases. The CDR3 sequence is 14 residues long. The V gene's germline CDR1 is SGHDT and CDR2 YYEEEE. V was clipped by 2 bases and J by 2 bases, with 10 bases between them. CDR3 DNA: TGTGCCAGCAGCTTTGGACACCCTAACACTGAAGCTTTCTTT. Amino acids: CASSFGHPNTEAFF.

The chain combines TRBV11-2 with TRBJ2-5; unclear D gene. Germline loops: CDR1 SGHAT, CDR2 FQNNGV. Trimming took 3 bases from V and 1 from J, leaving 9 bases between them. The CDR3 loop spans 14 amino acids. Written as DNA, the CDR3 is TGTGCCAGCAGCTTCTCGGCTTTCCAAGAGACCCAGTACTTC. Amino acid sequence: CASSFSAFQETQYF.

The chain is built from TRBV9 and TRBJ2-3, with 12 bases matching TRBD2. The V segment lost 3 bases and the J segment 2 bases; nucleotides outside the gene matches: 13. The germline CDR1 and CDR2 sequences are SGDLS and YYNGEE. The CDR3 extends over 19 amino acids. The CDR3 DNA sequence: TGTGCCAGCAGCGGCACGGTGCTAGCGGGGGGGAAGTACACAGATACGCAGTATTTT. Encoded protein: CASSGTVLAGGKYTDTQYF.

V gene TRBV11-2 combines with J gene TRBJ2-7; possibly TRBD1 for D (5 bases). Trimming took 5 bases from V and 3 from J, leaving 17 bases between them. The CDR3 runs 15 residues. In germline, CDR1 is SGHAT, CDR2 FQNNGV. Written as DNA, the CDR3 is TGTGCCAGCAGCACACCTAAGGGGCAGAGCTACGAGCAGTACTTC. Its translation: CASSTPKGQSYEQYF.

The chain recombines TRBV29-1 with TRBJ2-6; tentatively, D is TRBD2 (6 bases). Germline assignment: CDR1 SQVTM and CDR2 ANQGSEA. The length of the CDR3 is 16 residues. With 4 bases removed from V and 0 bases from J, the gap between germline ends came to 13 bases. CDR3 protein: CSVAFQGGSGANVLTF. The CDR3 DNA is TGCAGCGTTGCCTTCCAGGGAGGCTCTGGGGCCAACGTCCTGACTTTC.

The CDR3 DNA reads TGTGCCAGCAGCCCGCGGACTAGCGGAGATACGCAGTATTTT. This sequence encodes CASSPRTSGDTQYF. The chain has TRBV7-3 and TRBJ2-3; 10 nucleotides line up with TRBD2. The CDR3 runs to 14 residues. CDR1 is SGHTA and CDR2 is FQGTGA in the germline V gene. V shed 5 bases, J shed 5 bases, and the junction held 4 bases outside the gene matches.

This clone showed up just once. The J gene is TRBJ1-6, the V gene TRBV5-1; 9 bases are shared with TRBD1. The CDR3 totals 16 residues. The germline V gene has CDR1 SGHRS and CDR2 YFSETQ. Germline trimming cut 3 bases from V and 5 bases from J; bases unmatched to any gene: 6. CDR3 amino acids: CASSSSWTGDNSPLHF. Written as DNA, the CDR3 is TGCGCCAGCAGCTCTAGCTGGACAGGGGATAATTCACCCCTCCACTTT.

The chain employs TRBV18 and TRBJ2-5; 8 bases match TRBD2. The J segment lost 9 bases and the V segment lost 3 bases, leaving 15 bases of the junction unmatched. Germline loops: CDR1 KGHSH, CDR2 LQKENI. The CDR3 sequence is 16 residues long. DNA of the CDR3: TGTGCCAGCTCACCTCCGGCGAGCGGGGGCCGCGTGGCCCAGTACTTC. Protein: CASSPPASGGRVAQYF.

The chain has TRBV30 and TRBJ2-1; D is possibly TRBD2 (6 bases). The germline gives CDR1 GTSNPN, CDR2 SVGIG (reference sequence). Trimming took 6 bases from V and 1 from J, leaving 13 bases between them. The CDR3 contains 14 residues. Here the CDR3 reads CACGGDLSYNEQFF. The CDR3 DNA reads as TGTGCCTGTGGTGGGGACTTGTCCTACAATGAGCAGTTCTTC.

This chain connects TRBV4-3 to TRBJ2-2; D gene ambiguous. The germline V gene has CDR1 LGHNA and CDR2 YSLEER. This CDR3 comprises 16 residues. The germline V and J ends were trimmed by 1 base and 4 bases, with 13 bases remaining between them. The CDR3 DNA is TGCGCCAGCAGCCAAGTCAAAGGAGTTGTCACCGGGGAGCTGTTTTTT. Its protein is CASSQVKGVVTGELFF.

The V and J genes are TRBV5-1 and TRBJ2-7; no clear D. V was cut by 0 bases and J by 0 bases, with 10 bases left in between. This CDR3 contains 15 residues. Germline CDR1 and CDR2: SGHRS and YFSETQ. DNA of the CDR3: TGCGCCAGCAGCTTGGATCGGGTCGGCTCCTACGAGCAGTACTTC. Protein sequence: CASSLDRVGSYEQYF.

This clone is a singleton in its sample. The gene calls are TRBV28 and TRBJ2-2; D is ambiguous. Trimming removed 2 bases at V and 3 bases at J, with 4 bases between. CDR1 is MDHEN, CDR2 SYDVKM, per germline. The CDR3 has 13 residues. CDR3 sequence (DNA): TGTGCCAGCAGTTTACCGGACACCGGGGAGCTGTTTTTT. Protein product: CASSLPDTGELFF.

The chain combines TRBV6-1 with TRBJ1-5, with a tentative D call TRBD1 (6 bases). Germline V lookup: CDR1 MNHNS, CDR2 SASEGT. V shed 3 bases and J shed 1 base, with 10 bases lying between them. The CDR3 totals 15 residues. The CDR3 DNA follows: TGTGCCAGCAGTGACCAACAGGGCAGCAATCAGCCCCAGCATTTT. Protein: CASSDQQGSNQPQHF.

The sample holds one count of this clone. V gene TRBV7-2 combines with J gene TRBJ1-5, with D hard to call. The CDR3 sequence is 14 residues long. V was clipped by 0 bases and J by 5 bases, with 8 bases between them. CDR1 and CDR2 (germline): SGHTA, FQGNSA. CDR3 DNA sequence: TGTGCCAGCAGCTTAGCATCCGAGTATCAGCCCCAGCATTTT. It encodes CASSLASEYQPQHF.

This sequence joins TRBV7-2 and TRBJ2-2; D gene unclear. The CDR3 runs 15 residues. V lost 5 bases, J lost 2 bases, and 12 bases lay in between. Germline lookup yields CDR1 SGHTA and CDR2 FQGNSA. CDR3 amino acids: CASSRQPKNTGELFF. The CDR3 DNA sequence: TGTGCCAGCAGCCGCCAGCCTAAAAACACCGGGGAGCTGTTTTTT.

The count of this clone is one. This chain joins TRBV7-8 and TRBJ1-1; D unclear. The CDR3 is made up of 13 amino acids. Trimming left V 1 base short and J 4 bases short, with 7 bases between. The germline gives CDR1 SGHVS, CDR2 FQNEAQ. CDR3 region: CASSLEYATEAFF. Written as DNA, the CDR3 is TGTGCCAGCAGCTTAGAGTATGCCACTGAAGCTTTCTTT.

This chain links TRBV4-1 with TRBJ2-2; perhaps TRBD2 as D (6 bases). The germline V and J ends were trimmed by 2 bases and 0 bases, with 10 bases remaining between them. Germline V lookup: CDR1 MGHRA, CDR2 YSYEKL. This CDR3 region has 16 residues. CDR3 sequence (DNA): TGCGCCAGCAGCCAACCGGGACTTACGAACACCGGGGAGCTGTTTTTT. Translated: CASSQPGLTNTGELFF.

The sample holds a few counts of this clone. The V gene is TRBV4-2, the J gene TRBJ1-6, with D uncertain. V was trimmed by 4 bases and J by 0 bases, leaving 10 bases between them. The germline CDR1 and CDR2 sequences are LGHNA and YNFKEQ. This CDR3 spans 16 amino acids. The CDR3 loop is CASSLEVGSYNSPLHF. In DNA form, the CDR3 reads TGTGCCAGCAGCCTAGAAGTAGGCTCCTATAATTCACCCCTCCACTTT.

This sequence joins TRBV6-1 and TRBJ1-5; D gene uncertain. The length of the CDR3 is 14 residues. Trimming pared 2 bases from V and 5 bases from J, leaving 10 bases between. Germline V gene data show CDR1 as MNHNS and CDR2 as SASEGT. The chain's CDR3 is CASSESVRYQPQHF. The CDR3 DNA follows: TGTGCCAGCAGTGAAAGTGTCAGATATCAGCCCCAGCATTTT.

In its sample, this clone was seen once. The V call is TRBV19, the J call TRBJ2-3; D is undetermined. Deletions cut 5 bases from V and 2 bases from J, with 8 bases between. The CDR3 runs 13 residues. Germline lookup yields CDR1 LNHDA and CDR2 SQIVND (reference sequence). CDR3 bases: TGTGCCAGTAGTCCCCGGCCCACAGATACGCAGTATTTT. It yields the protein CASSPRPTDTQYF.

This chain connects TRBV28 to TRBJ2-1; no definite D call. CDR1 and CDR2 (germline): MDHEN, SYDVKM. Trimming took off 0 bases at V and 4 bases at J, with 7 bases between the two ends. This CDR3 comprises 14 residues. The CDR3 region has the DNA TGTGCCAGCAGTTTATGGAAGGGTTACAATGAGCAGTTCTTC. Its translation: CASSLWKGYNEQFF.

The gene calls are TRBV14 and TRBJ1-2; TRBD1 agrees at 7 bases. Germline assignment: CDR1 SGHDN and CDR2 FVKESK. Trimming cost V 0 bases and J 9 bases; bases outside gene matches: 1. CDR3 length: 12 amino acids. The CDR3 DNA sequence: TGTGCCAGCAGCCAAGAACAGGGGAGCTACACCTTC. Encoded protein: CASSQEQGSYTF.

The CDR3 spells CASSPSADSSYEQYF. The DNA of the CDR3 is TGTGCCAGCTCACCTTCAGCGGATAGCTCCTACGAGCAGTACTTC. This chain joins TRBV18 and TRBJ2-7; D is perhaps TRBD2 (5 bases). The CDR3 contains 15 residues. Per the germline V gene, CDR1 is KGHSH and CDR2 is LQKENI. Trimming pared 3 bases from V and 0 bases from J, leaving 12 bases between.

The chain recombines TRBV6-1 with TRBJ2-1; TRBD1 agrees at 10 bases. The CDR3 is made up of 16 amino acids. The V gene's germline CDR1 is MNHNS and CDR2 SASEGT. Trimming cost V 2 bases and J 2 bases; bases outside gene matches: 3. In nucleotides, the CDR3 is TGTGCCAGCAGTGAATTCGGGACAGGGGCCTACAATGAGCAGTTCTTC. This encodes CASSEFGTGAYNEQFF.

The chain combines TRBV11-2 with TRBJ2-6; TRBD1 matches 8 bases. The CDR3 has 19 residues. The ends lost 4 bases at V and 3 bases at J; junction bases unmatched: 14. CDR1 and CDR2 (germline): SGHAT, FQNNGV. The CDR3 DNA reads TGTGCCAGCAGCTACCGAAGGACAGGGCGGTTCGGTGGGGCCAACGTCCTGACTTTC. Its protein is CASSYRRTGRFGGANVLTF.

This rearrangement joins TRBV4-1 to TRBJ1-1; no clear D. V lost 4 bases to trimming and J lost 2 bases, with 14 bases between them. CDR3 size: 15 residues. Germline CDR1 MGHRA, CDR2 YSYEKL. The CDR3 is CASSLELGTNTEAFF. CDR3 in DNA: TGCGCCAGCAGCCTAGAACTTGGCACCAACACTGAAGCTTTCTTT.

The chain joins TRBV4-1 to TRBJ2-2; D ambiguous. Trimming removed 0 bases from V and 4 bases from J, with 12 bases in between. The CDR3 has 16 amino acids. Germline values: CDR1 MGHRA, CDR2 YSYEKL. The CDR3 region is CASSQDQPGFTGELFF. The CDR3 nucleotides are TGCGCCAGCAGCCAAGATCAACCGGGTTTCACCGGGGAGCTGTTTTTT.

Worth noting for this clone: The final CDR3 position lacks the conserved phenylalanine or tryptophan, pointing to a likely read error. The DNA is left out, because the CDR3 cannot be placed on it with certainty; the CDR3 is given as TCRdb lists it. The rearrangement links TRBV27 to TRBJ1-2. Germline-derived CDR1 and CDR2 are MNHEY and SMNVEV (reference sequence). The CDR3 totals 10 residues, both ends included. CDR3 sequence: CASNLCPKRM.